This T cell receptor beta chain was sequenced during a study of Graves' ophthalmopathy and Graves' hyperthyroidism. Study outcomes and limitations: Ophthalmopathy progression was predicted with 55% to 71% sensitivity and roughly 74% specificity.

Amplification of TCR beta CDR3 regions used RNA transcripts. RT-PCR was first run with HTBI primers, then multiplex PCR in a second round. TCRdb called the multiplex PCR reads again in MiXCR, with one record for every CDR3 protein. The sample includes under 350,000 distinct CDR3 sequences, roughly 17% of them seen just once. This CDR3 has 17 residues. Trimming at V came to 1 base and at J to 5 bases, leaving 8 bases not matched to a gene. Germline CDR1 MDHEN, CDR2 SYDVKM. CAS ≥3, NOSPECS ≥4, moderate-to-severe activity and duration under 3 months marked donors with ophthalmopathy. As concerns this clonotype: Its antigen is undetermined.

The receptor's source is an adult man with Graves' ophthalmopathy. This chain joins TRBV28 and TRBJ1-2; 12 bases align to TRBD1. Material for sequencing was peripheral blood. CDR3 DNA: TGTGCCAGCAGTTTATACGGGACAGGGGGCGCTTTGTATGGCTACACCTTC. As protein: CASSLYGTGGALYGYTF.